Listed here are 21 T cell receptor beta chains from one sample, sequenced in a study of early T cells in non-severe SARS-CoV-2 infection. In TCRdb, the 5' RACE reads were re-called with MiXCR into one record per CDR3 protein. The sample carries roughly 50,000 distinct CDR3 sequences, 5.6% recorded once. Sequencing was done on a sample of whole blood. These receptors all stem from an adult who was a healthcare worker with PCR-confirmed SARS-CoV-2 infection or an uninfected control (not recorded which).

The table lists this clonotype with many counts. V and J are TRBV7-9 and TRBJ1-3; TRBD1 might be the D (6 bases). Trimming took off 5 bases at V and 4 bases at J, with 12 bases between the two ends. Germline V lookup: CDR1 SEHNR, CDR2 FQNEAQ (reference sequence). This CDR3 spans 14 amino acids. This CDR3 reads CASSTDRPGNTIYF. The CDR3 DNA follows: TGTGCCAGCAGCACCGACAGGCCCGGAAACACCATATATTTT.

The chain carries TRBV20-1 and TRBJ2-1; D may be TRBD1 (7 bases). The V end lost 3 bases, the J end lost 7 bases, and 19 bases lay between the germline ends. CDR1 DFQATT and CDR2 SNEGSKA come from the germline V gene (reference sequence). CDR3 length: 15 amino acids. CDR3 DNA sequence: TGCAGTGCTAGGGAAGGACAGGCCCGGGGGAATGAGCAGTTCTTC. Its translation is CSAREGQARGNEQFF.

The sample holds one count of this clonotype. A read error is possible here, since a much larger clone lies one base away. This chain's CDR3 is CVSSVAGNQPQHF. The CDR3 nucleotides read TGTGTCAGCAGCGTCGCTGGAAATCAGCCCCAGCATTTT. The V call is TRBV7-6, the J call TRBJ1-5; no reliable D call. This CDR3 is 13 amino acids long. In germline, CDR1 is SGHVS, CDR2 FNYEAQ.

The chain has TRBV7-9 and TRBJ2-5; the match to TRBD1 covers 7 bases. J was trimmed by 7 bases and V by 10 bases; bases with no gene match: 6. CDR3 length: 11 amino acids. Germline V gene sequence: CDR1 SEHNR, CDR2 FQNEAQ (reference sequence). DNA for the CDR3: TGTGCCACCGAGACAGGGCCGACCCAGTACTTC. This sequence encodes CATETGPTQYF.

The sample holds a few counts of this clonotype. The chain has TRBV5-4 and TRBJ2-1, with 10 bases lining up with TRBD2. Germline loops: CDR1 SGHNT, CDR2 YYREEE (reference sequence). The CDR3 has 14 residues. V was clipped by 6 bases and J by 3 bases; unmatched bases: 3. CDR3 sequence (DNA): TGTGCCAGCAACGTAGCGGGAGGCTACAATGAGCAGTTCTTC. Its protein product is CASNVAGGYNEQFF.

This clonotype was detected many times. CDR3 sequence: CASSLETSGSLGEQYF. CDR3 nucleotides: TGCGCCAGCAGCTTGGAGACTAGCGGGAGTTTAGGCGAGCAGTACTTC. V is TRBV5-1 and J is TRBJ2-7, with 12 bases fitting TRBD2. The CDR3 consists of 16 residues. V was clipped by 0 bases and J by 6 bases; unmatched bases: 7. The germline gives CDR1 SGHRS, CDR2 YFSETQ.

This clonotype was recorded many times. The chain recombines TRBV5-1 with TRBJ2-5; D is tentatively TRBD1 or TRBD2 (5 bases each). Trimming cost V 4 bases and J 2 bases, with 12 bases left between them. The germline gives CDR1 SGHRS, CDR2 YFSETQ. There are 14 residues in the CDR3. The CDR3 coding sequence is TGCGCCAGCAGCCGGGGACGGAGTCAAGAGACCCAGTACTTC. It is translated as CASSRGRSQETQYF.

This clonotype came up many times. The rearrangement links TRBV5-4 to TRBJ2-3; weak D call: TRBD2 (5 bases). Trimming pared 3 bases from V and 6 bases from J, leaving 20 bases between. The CDR3 loop spans 16 amino acids. The germline V gene encodes CDR1 SGHNT and CDR2 YYREEE (reference sequence). The CDR3 loop is CASSSTRPPVTDTQYF. The CDR3 nucleotides read TGTGCCAGCAGCTCCACTAGGCCCCCTGTCACGGATACGCAGTATTTT.

This clonotype was counted ten times or more. The chain links TRBV5-6 to TRBJ2-3; 12 bases are shared with TRBD2. The V gene's germline CDR1 is SGHDT and CDR2 YYEEEE. The V segment lost 3 bases and the J segment 4 bases; nucleotides outside the gene matches: 3. CDR3 length: 15 amino acids. The CDR3 DNA reads TGTGCCAGCAGCTCGACTAGCGGGAGACCAGATACGCAGTATTTT. It yields the protein CASSSTSGRPDTQYF.

This clonotype was detected only a few times. The chain is built from TRBV6-1 and TRBJ1-3, with unresolved D. V dropped 6 bases and J dropped 3 bases, with 6 bases sitting between them. CDR1 is MNHNS, CDR2 SASEGT, per germline. This CDR3 has 12 residues. The CDR3 is CASRVLGNTIYF. CDR3 coding DNA: TGTGCCAGCAGGGTTCTTGGAAACACCATATATTTT.

At least ten counts were recorded for this clonotype. This sequence joins TRBV20-1 and TRBJ1-6; no clear D gene. The V and J ends lost 1 base and 5 bases respectively, with 15 bases between them. CDR3 length: 16 residues. The germline gives CDR1 DFQATT, CDR2 SNEGSKA (reference sequence). The CDR3 DNA sequence: TGCAGTGCTAGAGGTTTCTTGAGCCCCCATAATTCACCCCTCCACTTT. Protein sequence: CSARGFLSPHNSPLHF.

This clonotype occurred many times. The chain recombines TRBV7-8 with TRBJ2-4; tentative D call: TRBD1 (6 bases). V was shortened by 2 bases and J by 0 bases, with 17 bases between the two germline ends. Germline V gene sequence: CDR1 SGHVS, CDR2 FQNEAQ. The CDR3 runs to 18 residues. The CDR3 loop reads CASSLLPGHLLAKNIQYF. The CDR3 DNA reads as TGTGCCAGCAGCTTACTCCCGGGACACCTCTTAGCCAAAAACATTCAGTACTTC.

This clonotype was found many times. The genes are TRBV6-4 and TRBJ2-1; tentatively, D is TRBD1 or TRBD2 (5 bases each). V lost 2 bases, J lost 2 bases, and 10 bases lay in between. CDR3 length equals 15 residues. Germline V gene data show CDR1 as MRHNA and CDR2 as SNTAGT. The CDR3 is CASSDGGAAYNEQFF. CDR3 coding DNA: TGTGCCAGCAGTGACGGGGGTGCAGCCTACAATGAGCAGTTCTTC.

In this sample, this clonotype turned up many times. The V call is TRBV11-1, the J call TRBJ2-5; D may correspond to TRBD1 or TRBD2 (5 bases each). The CDR3 is 14 amino acids. The V and J ends lost 0 bases and 5 bases respectively, with 10 bases between them. Per germline, CDR1 SGHAT and CDR2 FQDESV (reference sequence). This chain's CDR3 is CASSLAGEGETQYF. In nucleotides, the CDR3 is TGTGCCAGCAGCTTAGCGGGAGAGGGGGAGACCCAGTACTTC. The whole variable domain, filled in from reference TRBV11-1 and TRBJ2-5, reads EAEVAQSPRYKITEKSQAVAFWCDPISGHATLYWYRQILGQGPELLVQFQDESVVDDSQLPKDRFSAERLKGVDSTLKIQPAELGDSAMYLCASSLAGEGETQYFGPGTRLLVL.

This clonotype was seen only a few times. The chain couples TRBV2 to TRBJ2-2, with D perhaps assigned TRBD1 or TRBD2 (5 bases each). The germline gives CDR1 SNHLY, CDR2 FYNNEI. Trimming pared 0 bases from V and 4 bases from J, leaving 6 bases between. The CDR3 is 14 amino acids. CDR3 protein: CASSEAGPTGELFF. The CDR3 bases are TGTGCCAGCAGTGAAGCGGGACCCACCGGGGAGCTGTTTTTT.

This clonotype was seen at least ten times. This chain uses TRBV30 with TRBJ2-5; D may be TRBD2 (6 bases). This CDR3 contains 15 residues. The ends were cut back, 0 bases at V and 5 bases at J, with 16 bases in the middle. In germline, CDR1 is GTSNPN, CDR2 SVGIG (reference sequence). The CDR3: CAWSVLGKGRETQYF. Here the CDR3 DNA reads TGTGCCTGGAGTGTACTGGGGAAAGGGAGGGAGACCCAGTACTTC.

In this sample, this clonotype turned up many times. The chain is built from TRBV7-3 and TRBJ2-5; 10 nucleotides match TRBD2. CDR1 and CDR2 from the germline V gene are SGHTA and FQGTGA. V shed 5 bases, J shed 5 bases, and the junction held 8 bases outside the gene matches. The CDR3 consists of 15 residues. The CDR3 coding sequence is TGTGCCAGCAGCACAAGCGGGGGGGCTTTTGAGACCCAGTACTTC. This gives the protein CASSTSGGAFETQYF.

The gene calls are TRBV4-2 and TRBJ2-3; D call uncertain. The CDR3 loop spans 15 amino acids. Germline-derived CDR1 and CDR2 are LGHNA and YNFKEQ. V was cut by 0 bases and J by 7 bases, with 14 bases left in between. CDR3 sequence (DNA): TGTGCCAGCAGCCAAGAATCCAGCTCGGGCCATACGCAGTATTTT. This codes for CASSQESSSGHTQYF.

This clonotype was detected many times. The chain recombines TRBV11-2 with TRBJ2-1; the D is unclear. The germline V and J ends were trimmed by 3 bases and 10 bases, with 4 bases remaining between them. CDR1 and CDR2 from the germline V gene are SGHAT and FQNNGV. CDR3 length: 10 amino acids. CDR3 nucleotide sequence: TGTGCCAGCAGCTTCCTAGAGCAGTTCTTC. It is translated as CASSFLEQFF.

This chain uses TRBV10-3 with TRBJ2-4; D uncertain. Germline V lookup: CDR1 ENHRY, CDR2 SYGVKD. Trimming stripped 2 bases from V and 0 bases from J, with 11 bases between. This CDR3 spans 16 amino acids. The CDR3 region is CAISEAEMTAKNIQYF. Written as DNA, the CDR3 is TGTGCCATCAGTGAGGCGGAGATGACAGCCAAAAACATTCAGTACTTC.

The CDR3 bases are TGTGCCAGCAGCTTGGCCGCGGCGGGGAACACTGAAGCTTTCTTT. Its protein product is CASSLAAAGNTEAFF. The chain links TRBV11-2 to TRBJ1-1, with D unresolved. Germline V gene sequence: CDR1 SGHAT, CDR2 FQNNGV. Trimming pared 3 bases from V and 1 base from J, leaving 12 bases between. There are 15 residues in the CDR3.